The 4 T cell receptor beta chains presented below share a single source sample, sequenced in a study of T cells of healthy individuals. Via MiXCR, TCRdb re-called the 5' RACE reads, giving one row per CDR3 protein. This sample has 63,000 or so distinct CDR3 sequences, with around 16% found just once. Source of these receptors: a human donor in good health.

The chain joins TRBV7-3 to TRBJ2-1; 9 bases line up with TRBD2. Germline lookup yields CDR1 SGHTA and CDR2 FQGTGA. CDR3 length: 11 residues. J was trimmed by 14 bases and V by 3 bases; bases with no gene match: 2. The CDR3 protein is CASSLGLAEFF. DNA of the CDR3: TGTGCCAGCAGCTTGGGACTAGCAGAGTTCTTC. Looking up the rest from reference TRBV7-3 and TRBJ2-1 gives the full variable domain: GAGVSQTPSNKVTEKGKYVELRCDPISGHTALYWYRQSLGQGPEFLIYFQGTGAADDSGLPNDRFFAVRPEGSVSTLKIQRTERGDSAVYLCASSLGLAEFFGPGTRLTVL.

This chain joins TRBV20-1 and TRBJ2-4; D ambiguous. V was pared by 0 bases and J by 0 bases, with 6 bases between. Germline V CDR1 and CDR2: DFQATT, SNEGSKA (reference sequence). This CDR3 contains 14 residues. The DNA of the CDR3 is TGCAGTGCTAGAGATAGTCTAGCCAAAAACATTCAGTACTTC. Protein sequence: CSARDSLAKNIQYF.

In this sample, this clonotype turned up a few times. The rearrangement uses TRBV12-3 or TRBV12-4 and TRBJ2-1; D gene ambiguous. This CDR3 region has 13 residues. V was pared by 8 bases and J by 1 base, with 9 bases between. Here the CDR3 reads CASVVGSYNEQFF. For the CDR3, the DNA is TGTGCCAGCGTGGTAGGGTCCTACAATGAGCAGTTCTTC.

The table lists this clonotype with many counts. The chain links TRBV29-1 to TRBJ1-1; D unclear. Trimming removed 3 bases at V and 0 bases at J, with 14 bases between. CDR1 is SQVTM, CDR2 ANQGSEA, per germline. The length of the CDR3 is 15 residues. The CDR3 sequence is CSVDRGSGVNTEAFF. The CDR3 DNA is TGCAGCGTTGATCGCGGTTCCGGTGTGAACACTGAAGCTTTCTTT.